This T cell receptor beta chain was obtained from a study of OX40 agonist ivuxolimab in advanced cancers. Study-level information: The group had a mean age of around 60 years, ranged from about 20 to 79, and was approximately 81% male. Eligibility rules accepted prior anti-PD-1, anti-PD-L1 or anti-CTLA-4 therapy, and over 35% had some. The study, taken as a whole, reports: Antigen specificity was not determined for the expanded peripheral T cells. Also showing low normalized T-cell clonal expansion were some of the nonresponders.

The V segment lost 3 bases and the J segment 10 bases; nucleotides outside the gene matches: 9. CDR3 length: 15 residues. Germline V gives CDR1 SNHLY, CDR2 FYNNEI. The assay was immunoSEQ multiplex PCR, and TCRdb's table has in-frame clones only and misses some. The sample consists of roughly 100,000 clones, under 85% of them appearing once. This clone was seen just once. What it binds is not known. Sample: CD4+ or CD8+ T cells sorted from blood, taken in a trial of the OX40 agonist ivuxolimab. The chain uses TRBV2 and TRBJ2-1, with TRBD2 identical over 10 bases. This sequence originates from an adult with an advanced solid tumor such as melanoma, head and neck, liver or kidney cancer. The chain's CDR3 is CASSDPSGRAREQFF. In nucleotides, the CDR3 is TGTGCCAGCAGTGACCCCAGCGGGAGGGCCAGAGAGCAGTTCTTC.